These T cell receptor beta chains were read from a single sample in a study of blood T cell repertoires in COVID-19. TCRdb's table, derived via immunoSEQ multiplex PCR, lists solely in-frame clones and lacks some. This sample has about 240,000 clones, with about 87% found just once. Sequencing was done on a sample of peripheral blood. These receptors were obtained from a woman aged 65 to 85 with active or convalescent COVID-19. The CDR3 runs from the conserved cysteine through the conserved F or W. The D gene is left open where the match is weak. Expanded clones get a size class; other rows say once, few or many, or leave the size out.

abundance: NA; v_gene: TRBV6-6; d_gene: NA; j_gene: TRBJ1-2; CDR3nt: TGTGCCAGCCTAGAGGGGGTATCCGGCTACACCTTC; CDR3aa: CASLEGVSGYTF
abundance: NA; v_gene: TRBV15; d_gene: TRBD2; j_gene: TRBJ2-1; CDR3nt: TGTGCCACCAGCAGAGCCGGCGGGGGGGTGAATGAGCAGTTCTTC; CDR3aa: CATSRAGGGVNEQFF
abundance: NA; v_gene: TRBV18; d_gene: NA; j_gene: TRBJ2-3; CDR3nt: TGTGCCAGCTCACCGGAACCACAGGGGAGGTGGACAGATACGCAGTATTTT; CDR3aa: CASSPEPQGRWTDTQYF
abundance: NA; v_gene: TRBV7-2; d_gene: TRBD1; j_gene: TRBJ2-5; CDR3nt: TGTGCCAGCAGCCCCGGGGGACAGGGGGAAGAGACCCAGTACTTC; CDR3aa: CASSPGGQGEETQYF
abundance: NA; v_gene: TRBV27; d_gene: TRBD1; j_gene: TRBJ1-2; CDR3nt: TGTGCCAGCAGTAGGGGGCAAGGAGATGGCTACACCTTC; CDR3aa: CASSRGQGDGYTF
abundance: NA; v_gene: TRBV3-1/TRBV3-2; d_gene: NA; j_gene: TRBJ1-1; CDR3nt: TGTGCCTCCCGGGGAAGGAACACTGAAGCTTTCTTT; CDR3aa: CASRGRNTEAFF
abundance: NA; v_gene: TRBV7-9; d_gene: NA; j_gene: TRBJ1-3; CDR3nt: TGTGCCAGCAGCTTAGCGGCGGTCTCTGGAAACACCATATATTTT; CDR3aa: CASSLAAVSGNTIYF
abundance: once; v_gene: TRBV27; d_gene: NA; j_gene: TRBJ2-3; CDR3nt: TGTGCCATTCGGCGTACAGCGGTTGCAGATACGCAGTATTTT; CDR3aa: CAIRRTAVADTQYF
abundance: NA; v_gene: TRBV6-5; d_gene: TRBD2; j_gene: TRBJ2-1; CDR3nt: TGTGCCAGCAGTTACCGCGGGGGGGCGGGGAATGAGCAGTTCTTC; CDR3aa: CASSYRGGAGNEQFF
abundance: NA; v_gene: TRBV19; d_gene: TRBD1; j_gene: TRBJ1-6; CDR3nt: TGTGCCAGCCAGACAGGGGGAAGATCACCCCTCCACTTT; CDR3aa: CASQTGGRSPLHF
abundance: NA; v_gene: TRBV5-1; d_gene: NA; j_gene: TRBJ1-1; CDR3nt: TGCGCCAGCAGCCTGACATCTTCGAACACTGAAGCTTTCTTT; CDR3aa: CASSLTSSNTEAFF
abundance: NA; v_gene: TRBV5-1; d_gene: TRBD1; j_gene: TRBJ1-6; CDR3nt: TGCGCCAGCAGCTTGGGGGTTACAGGGGATTCACCCCTCCACTTT; CDR3aa: CASSLGVTGDSPLHF
abundance: few; v_gene: TRBV6-6; d_gene: NA; j_gene: TRBJ1-2; CDR3nt: TGTGCCAGCAGTTCCGATGGCTACACCTTC; CDR3aa: CASSSDGYTF
abundance: NA; v_gene: TRBV7-3; d_gene: TRBD1; j_gene: TRBJ1-2; CDR3nt: TGTGCCAGCAGTCCGACAGGGAACTATGGCTACACCTTC; CDR3aa: CASSPTGNYGYTF
abundance: NA; v_gene: TRBV5-1; d_gene: NA; j_gene: TRBJ2-2; CDR3nt: TGCGCCAGCAGCTTGAAGGTGGGGGGAGAGACCGGGGAGCTGTTTTTT; CDR3aa: CASSLKVGGETGELFF
abundance: NA; v_gene: TRBV19; d_gene: NA; j_gene: TRBJ1-1; CDR3nt: TGTGCCAGTCACGGGAGGTACAGGGCGGGGGACACTGAAGCTTTCTTT; CDR3aa: CASHGRYRAGDTEAFF
abundance: NA; v_gene: TRBV19; d_gene: TRBD1; j_gene: TRBJ1-3; CDR3nt: TGTGCCAGTAAAGAGAGGGGGCGGGGAAACACCATATATTTT; CDR3aa: CASKERGRGNTIYF
abundance: once; v_gene: TRBV3-1/TRBV3-2; d_gene: NA; j_gene: TRBJ2-7; CDR3nt: TGTGCCAGCAGCACCCCCTCGGGGGTTCGGGACGAGCAGTACTTC; CDR3aa: CASSTPSGVRDEQYF
abundance: NA; v_gene: TRBV14; d_gene: NA; j_gene: TRBJ1-2; CDR3nt: TGTGCCAGCAGCCACGAGGACAGTCCCTACTATGGCTACACCTTC; CDR3aa: CASSHEDSPYYGYTF